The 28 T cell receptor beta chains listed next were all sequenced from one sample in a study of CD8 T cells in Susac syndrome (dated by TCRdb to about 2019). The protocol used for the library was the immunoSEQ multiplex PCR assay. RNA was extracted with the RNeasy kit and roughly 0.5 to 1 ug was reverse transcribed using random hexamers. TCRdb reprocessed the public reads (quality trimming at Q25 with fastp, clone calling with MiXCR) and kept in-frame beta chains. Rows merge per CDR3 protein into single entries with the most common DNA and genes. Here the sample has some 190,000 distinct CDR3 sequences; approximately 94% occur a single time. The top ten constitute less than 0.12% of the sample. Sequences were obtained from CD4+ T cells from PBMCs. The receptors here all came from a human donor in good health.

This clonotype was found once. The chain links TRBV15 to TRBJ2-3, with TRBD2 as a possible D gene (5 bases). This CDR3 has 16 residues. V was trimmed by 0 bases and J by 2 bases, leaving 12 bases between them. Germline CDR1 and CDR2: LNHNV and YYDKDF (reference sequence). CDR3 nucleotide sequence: TGTGCCACCAGCAGAGATCGTTGGAGGACCACAGATACGCAGTATTTT. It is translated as CATSRDRWRTTDTQYF. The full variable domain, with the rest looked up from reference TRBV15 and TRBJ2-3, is DAMVIQNPRYQVTQFGKPVTLSCSQTLNHNVMYWYQQKSSQAPKLLFHYYDKDFNNEADTPDNFQSRRPNTSFCFLDIRSPGLGDTAMYLCATSRDRWRTTDTQYFGPGTRLTVL.

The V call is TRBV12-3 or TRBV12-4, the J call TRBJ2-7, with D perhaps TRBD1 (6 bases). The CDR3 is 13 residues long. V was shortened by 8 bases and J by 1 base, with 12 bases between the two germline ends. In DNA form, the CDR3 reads TGTGCCAGCCGTCCCGGACAGTCCTACGAGCAGTACTTC. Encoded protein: CASRPGQSYEQYF.

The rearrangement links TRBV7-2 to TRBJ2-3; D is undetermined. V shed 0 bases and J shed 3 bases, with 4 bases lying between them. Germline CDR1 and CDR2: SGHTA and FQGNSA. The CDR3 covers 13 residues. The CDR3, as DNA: TGTGCCAGCAGCTTAGCTTGGACAGATACGCAGTATTTT. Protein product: CASSLAWTDTQYF.

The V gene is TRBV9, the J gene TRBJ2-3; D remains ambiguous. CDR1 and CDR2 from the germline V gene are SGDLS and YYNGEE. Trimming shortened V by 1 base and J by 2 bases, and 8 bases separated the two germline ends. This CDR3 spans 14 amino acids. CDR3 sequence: CASSVLYFTDTQYF. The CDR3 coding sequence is TGTGCCAGCAGCGTACTGTATTTCACAGATACGCAGTATTTT.

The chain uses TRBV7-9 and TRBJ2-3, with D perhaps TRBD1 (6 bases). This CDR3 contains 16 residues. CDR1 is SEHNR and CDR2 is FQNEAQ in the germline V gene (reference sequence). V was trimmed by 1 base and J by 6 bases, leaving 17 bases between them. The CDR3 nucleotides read TGTGCCAGCAGCTTAGAGGGCGGACAGTCGTGGGATACGCAGTATTTT. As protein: CASSLEGGQSWDTQYF.

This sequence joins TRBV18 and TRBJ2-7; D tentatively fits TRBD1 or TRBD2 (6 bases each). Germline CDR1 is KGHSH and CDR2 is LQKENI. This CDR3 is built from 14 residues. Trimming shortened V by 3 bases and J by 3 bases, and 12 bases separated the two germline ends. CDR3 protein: CASSPFEGGYEQYF. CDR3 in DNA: TGTGCCAGCTCACCTTTCGAGGGGGGCTACGAGCAGTACTTC.

CDR3 DNA sequence: TGTGCCAGCAGTCCCGCGAGGGTAGCGGGCGCGGATACGCAGTATTTT. It encodes CASSPARVAGADTQYF. This chain joins TRBV27 and TRBJ2-3; 7 nucleotides line up with TRBD2. This CDR3 is 16 amino acids long. V was clipped by 5 bases and J by 6 bases; unmatched bases: 14. Germline CDR1 MNHEY, CDR2 SMNVEV (reference sequence).

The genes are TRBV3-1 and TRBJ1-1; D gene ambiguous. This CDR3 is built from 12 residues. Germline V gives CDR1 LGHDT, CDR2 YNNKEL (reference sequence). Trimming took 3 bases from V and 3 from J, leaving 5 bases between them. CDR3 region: CASSHSYTEAFF. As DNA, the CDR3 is TGTGCCAGCAGCCACTCTTACACTGAAGCTTTCTTT. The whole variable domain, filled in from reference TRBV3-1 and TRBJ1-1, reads DTAVSQTPKYLVTQMGNDKSIKCEQNLGHDTMYWYKQDSKKFLKIMFSYNNKELIINETVPNRFSPKSPDKAHLNLHINSLELGDSAVYFCASSHSYTEAFFGQGTRLTVV.

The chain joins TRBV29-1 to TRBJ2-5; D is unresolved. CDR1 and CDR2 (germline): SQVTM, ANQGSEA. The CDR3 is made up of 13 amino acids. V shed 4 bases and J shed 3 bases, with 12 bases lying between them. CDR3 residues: CSVAPAGEETQYF. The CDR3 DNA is TGCAGCGTTGCCCCTGCAGGAGAAGAGACCCAGTACTTC.

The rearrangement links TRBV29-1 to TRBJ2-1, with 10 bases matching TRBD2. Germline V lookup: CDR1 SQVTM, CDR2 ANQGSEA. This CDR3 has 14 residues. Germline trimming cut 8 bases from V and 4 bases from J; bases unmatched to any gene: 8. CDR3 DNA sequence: TGCAGCTCGACCGGGACTAGCGATTACAATGAGCAGTTCTTC. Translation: CSSTGTSDYNEQFF.

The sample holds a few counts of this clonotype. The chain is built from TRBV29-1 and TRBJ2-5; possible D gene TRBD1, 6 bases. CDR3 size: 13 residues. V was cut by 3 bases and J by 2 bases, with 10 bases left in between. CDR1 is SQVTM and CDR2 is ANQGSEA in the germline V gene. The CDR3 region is CSVERTEQETQYF. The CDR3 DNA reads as TGCAGCGTTGAGCGGACAGAGCAAGAGACCCAGTACTTC.

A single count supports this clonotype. The CDR3 region is CSAVKAEETQYF. The CDR3 nucleotides read TGCAGTGCAGTCAAGGCGGAAGAGACCCAGTACTTC. V usage is TRBV20-1 and J usage is TRBJ2-5, with D hard to call. Trimming pared 6 bases from V and 3 bases from J, leaving 11 bases between. Germline CDR1 and CDR2: DFQATT and SNEGSKA (reference sequence). This CDR3 has 12 residues.

The CDR3 DNA is TGTGCCAGCAGCTTAATAGTTGGCTCCTACGAGCAGTACTTC. This sequence encodes CASSLIVGSYEQYF. The chain is built from TRBV7-8 and TRBJ2-7; D is ambiguous. V lost 2 bases and J lost 0, with 8 bases in between. This CDR3 spans 14 amino acids. The V gene's germline CDR1 is SGHVS and CDR2 FQNEAQ.

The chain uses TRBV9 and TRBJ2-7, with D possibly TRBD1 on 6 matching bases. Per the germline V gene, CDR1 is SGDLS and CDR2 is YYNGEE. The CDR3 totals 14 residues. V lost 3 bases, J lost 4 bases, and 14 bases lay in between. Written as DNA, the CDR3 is TGTGCCAGCAGCGCCCCCGGGACACTGTACGAGCAGTACTTC. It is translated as CASSAPGTLYEQYF.

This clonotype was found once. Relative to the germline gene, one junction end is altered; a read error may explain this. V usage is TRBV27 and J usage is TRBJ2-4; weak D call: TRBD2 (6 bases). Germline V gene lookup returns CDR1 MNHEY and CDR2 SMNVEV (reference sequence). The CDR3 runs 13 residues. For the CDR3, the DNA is TGTGCCAGCACTTTATCTCCGCCGGGGGTGAAGTACTTC. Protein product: CASTLSPPGVKYF.

Written as DNA, the CDR3 is TGTGCCAGCTCACCACGTATAGCCAAAAACATTCAGTACTTC. This encodes CASSPRIAKNIQYF. This sequence joins TRBV18 and TRBJ2-4; D unresolved. V was trimmed by 1 base and J by 0 bases, leaving 4 bases between them. CDR3 length: 14 amino acids. Germline V CDR1 and CDR2: KGHSH, LQKENI.

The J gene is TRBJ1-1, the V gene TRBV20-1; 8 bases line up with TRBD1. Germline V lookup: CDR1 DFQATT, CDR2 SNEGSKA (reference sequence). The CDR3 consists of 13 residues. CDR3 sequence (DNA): TGCAGCTTTCGAAGGACAGGGACCACTGAAGCTTTCTTT. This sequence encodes CSFRRTGTTEAFF.

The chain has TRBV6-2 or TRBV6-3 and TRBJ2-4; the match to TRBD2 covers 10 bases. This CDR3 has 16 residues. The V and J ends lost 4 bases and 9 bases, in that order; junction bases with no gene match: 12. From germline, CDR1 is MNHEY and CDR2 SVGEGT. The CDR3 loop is CASSSTAGGPVGIQYF. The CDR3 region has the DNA TGTGCCAGCAGTTCTACAGCGGGAGGGCCTGTGGGCATTCAGTACTTC.

The DNA of the CDR3 is TGTGCCAGCAGCCCCAACCGGGGGCAGCGGGAGGGTTACAATGAGCAGTTCTTC. It yields the protein CASSPNRGQREGYNEQFF. This sequence joins TRBV7-9 and TRBJ2-1; 10 nucleotides match TRBD2. The germline gives CDR1 SEHNR, CDR2 FQNEAQ (reference sequence). V shed 5 bases, J shed 4 bases, and the junction held 14 bases outside the gene matches. This CDR3 spans 18 amino acids.

Here the CDR3 reads CSARKARTDTQYF. DNA of the CDR3: TGCAGTGCTAGAAAGGCGCGCACAGATACGCAGTATTTT. The chain has TRBV20-1 and TRBJ2-3; D call uncertain. V was shortened by 2 bases and J by 1 base, with 7 bases between the two germline ends. This CDR3 has 13 residues. Germline loops: CDR1 DFQATT, CDR2 SNEGSKA (reference sequence).

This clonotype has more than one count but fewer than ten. CDR3 amino acids: CASSQDRGEQFF. CDR3 nucleotides: TGTGCCAGCAGCCAAGATCGGGGTGAGCAGTTCTTC. The gene calls are TRBV3-1 and TRBJ2-1; a weak D match, TRBD2 (5 bases). The V gene's germline CDR1 is LGHDT and CDR2 YNNKEL (reference sequence). This CDR3 has 12 residues. V dropped 0 bases and J dropped 9 bases, with 6 bases sitting between them.

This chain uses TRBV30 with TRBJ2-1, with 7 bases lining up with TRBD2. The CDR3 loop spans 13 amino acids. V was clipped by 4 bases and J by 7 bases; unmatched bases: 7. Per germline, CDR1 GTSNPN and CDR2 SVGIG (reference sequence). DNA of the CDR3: TGTGCCTGGACAGCGGGGCTAGGGAATGAGCAGTTCTTC. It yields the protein CAWTAGLGNEQFF.

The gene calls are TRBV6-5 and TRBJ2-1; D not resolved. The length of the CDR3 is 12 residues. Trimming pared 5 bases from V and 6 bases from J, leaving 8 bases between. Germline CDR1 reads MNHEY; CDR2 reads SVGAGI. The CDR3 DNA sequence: TGTGCCAGCAGTCAGCGACTCAATGAGCAGTTCTTC. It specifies CASSQRLNEQFF.

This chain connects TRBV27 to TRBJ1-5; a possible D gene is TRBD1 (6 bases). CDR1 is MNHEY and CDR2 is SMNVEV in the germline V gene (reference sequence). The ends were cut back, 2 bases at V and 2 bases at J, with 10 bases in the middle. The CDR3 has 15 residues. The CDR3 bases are TGTGCCAGCAGTTTACGCAGGGGAGGCAATCAGCCCCAGCATTTT. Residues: CASSLRRGGNQPQHF.

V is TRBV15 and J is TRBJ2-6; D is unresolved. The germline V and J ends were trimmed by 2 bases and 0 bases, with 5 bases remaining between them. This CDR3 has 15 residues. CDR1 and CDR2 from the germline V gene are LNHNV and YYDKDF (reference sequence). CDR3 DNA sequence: TGTGCCACCAGCAGATCCTACTCTGGGGCCAACGTCCTGACTTTC. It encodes CATSRSYSGANVLTF.

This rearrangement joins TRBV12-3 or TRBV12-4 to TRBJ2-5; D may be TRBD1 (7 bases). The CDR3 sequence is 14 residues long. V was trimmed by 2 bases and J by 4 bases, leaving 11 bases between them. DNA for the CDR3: TGTGCCAGCAGTTTAACAGGGGAGGTAGAGACCCAGTACTTC. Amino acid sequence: CASSLTGEVETQYF.

In DNA, the CDR3 is TGTGCCAGCTCACCAATTTCTTCGGGCACAGATACGCAGTATTTT. Translated, it gives CASSPISSGTDTQYF. The J gene is TRBJ2-3, the V gene TRBV18; no reliable D call. The V and J ends lost 2 bases and 1 base respectively, with 10 bases between them. The CDR3 loop spans 15 amino acids. The germline V gene encodes CDR1 KGHSH and CDR2 LQKENI.

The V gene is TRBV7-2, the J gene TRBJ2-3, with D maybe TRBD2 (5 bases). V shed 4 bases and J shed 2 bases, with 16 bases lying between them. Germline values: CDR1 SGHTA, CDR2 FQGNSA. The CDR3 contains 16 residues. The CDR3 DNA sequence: TGTGCCAGCAGCTCCCTGGGTAGCGCCCTCACAGATACGCAGTATTTT. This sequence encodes CASSSLGSALTDTQYF.